Listed here are 28 T cell receptor beta chains from one sample, sequenced in a study of response to subunit inactivated influenza vaccine. TCRdb re-analysed the RT-PCR reads in MiXCR, keeping a single row per CDR3 protein. This table holds some 190,000 distinct CDR3 sequences, around an eighth found once. Sequencing used CD8+ T cells sorted from PBMCs, obtained about 5 days after vaccination. All receptors come from a man aged 50-60 years who received an inactivated influenza vaccine.

This clonotype was observed a few times. The rearrangement links TRBV28 to TRBJ1-5; the D is unclear. CDR1 and CDR2 from the germline V gene are MDHEN and SYDVKM. Between the trimmed V and J ends, which lost 1 base and 8 bases, there was a span of 12 bases. The length of the CDR3 is 14 residues. CDR3: CASSLYGGQEPQHF. The CDR3 nucleotides are TGTGCCAGCAGTTTATACGGCGGCCAGGAGCCCCAGCATTTT.

The chain employs TRBV20-1 and TRBJ1-1, with D unresolved. CDR1 is DFQATT and CDR2 is SNEGSKA in the germline V gene (reference sequence). Trimming took off 7 bases at V and 4 bases at J, with 10 bases between the two ends. This CDR3 spans 11 amino acids. CDR3: CSVPTGTEAFF. CDR3 nucleotides: TGCAGTGTCCCGACGGGCACTGAAGCTTTCTTT.

This clonotype turned up a few times. The chain carries TRBV6-5 and TRBJ1-2; D remains ambiguous. The CDR3 runs to 13 residues. The germline V gene has CDR1 MNHEY and CDR2 SVGAGI. V was cut by 2 bases and J by 1 base, with 5 bases left in between. The CDR3 loop is CASSYDGNYGYTF. The CDR3 DNA reads as TGTGCCAGCAGTTACGACGGTAACTATGGCTACACCTTC.

The chain recombines TRBV18 with TRBJ2-1, with TRBD2 matching over 12 bases. The CDR3 sequence is 16 residues long. Germline CDR1 and CDR2: KGHSH and LQKENI. The ends lost 6 bases at V and 5 bases at J; junction bases unmatched: 8. CDR3: CASSRPLAGGDNEQFF. The CDR3 DNA reads TGTGCCAGCTCGCGTCCACTAGCGGGGGGCGACAATGAGCAGTTCTTC. The whole variable domain, filled in from reference TRBV18 and TRBJ2-1, reads NAGVMQNPRHLVRRRGQEARLRCSPMKGHSHVYWYRQLPEEGLKFMVYLQKENIIDESGMPKERFSAEFPKEGPSILRIQQVVRGDSAAYFCASSRPLAGGDNEQFFGPGTRLTVL.

This clonotype was detected a few times. The chain employs TRBV12-3 or TRBV12-4 and TRBJ2-7; unclear D gene. Trimming left V 5 bases short and J 3 bases short, with 14 bases between. This CDR3 has 14 amino acids. In DNA form, the CDR3 reads TGTGCCAGCAGTCCCCCATCGAACCACTACGAGCAGTACTTC. Amino acids: CASSPPSNHYEQYF.

In DNA, the CDR3 is TGTGCCAGCAGTCCGGGGCGCTCGACCTACGAGCAGTACTTC. Protein product: CASSPGRSTYEQYF. This chain connects TRBV12-3 or TRBV12-4 to TRBJ2-7; the D call may be TRBD1 or TRBD2 (5 bases each). Trimming removed 5 bases at V and 2 bases at J, with 13 bases between. The CDR3 runs 14 residues.

Regarding this clonotype: Germline and junction disagree at one end, which may indicate a read error. This chain joins TRBV7-8 and TRBJ2-7; 8 positions match TRBD2. CDR1 is SGHVS, CDR2 FQNEAQ, per germline. This CDR3 is built from 14 residues. In DNA form, the CDR3 reads TGTGCCAGCAGCTTAGCGGGACTAGTCGGCGGCCGAGACTTC. It specifies CASSLAGLVGGRDF.

This clonotype has at least ten counts. CDR3 nucleotide sequence: TGTGCCAGCAGTTCCCGCACGGAGAGCTCCTACAATGAGCAGTTCTTC. The encoded protein is CASSSRTESSYNEQFF. This chain uses TRBV12-3 or TRBV12-4 with TRBJ2-1; D gene uncertain. The V end lost 4 bases, the J end lost 0 bases, and 13 bases lay between the germline ends. CDR3 length: 16 amino acids.

The gene calls are TRBV12-3 or TRBV12-4 and TRBJ1-1; D gene unclear. V dropped 7 bases and J dropped 0 bases, with 21 bases sitting between them. The CDR3 contains 17 residues. The CDR3 bases are TGTGCCAGCATCATAGGACCGACAAACCCGGTGAACACTGAAGCTTTCTTT. It codes for CASIIGPTNPVNTEAFF.

This clonotype was counted a few times. This chain connects TRBV28 to TRBJ2-2; possibly TRBD2 for D (6 bases). Per germline, CDR1 MDHEN and CDR2 SYDVKM. The V end was cut by 1 base, the J end by 4 bases, with 10 bases between. There are 15 residues in the CDR3. CDR3 in amino acids: CASSLLRESTGELFF. CDR3 bases: TGTGCCAGCAGTTTATTACGGGAGAGCACCGGGGAGCTGTTTTTT.

This clonotype was counted many times. The chain uses TRBV12-3 or TRBV12-4 and TRBJ1-1, with 8 positions matching TRBD1. V was clipped by 5 bases and J by 0 bases; unmatched bases: 5. CDR3 length: 15 residues. The CDR3 sequence: CASSPRQGLNTEAFF. For the CDR3, the DNA is TGTGCCAGCAGTCCCCGACAGGGGTTGAACACTGAAGCTTTCTTT.

The J gene is TRBJ2-1, the V gene TRBV7-8, with TRBD2 identical over 7 bases. Germline V gene data show CDR1 as SGHVS and CDR2 as FQNEAQ. Germline trimming cut 3 bases from V and 9 bases from J; bases unmatched to any gene: 8. The CDR3 runs to 14 residues. The CDR3 reads CASSLGGRRGEQFF. In DNA, the CDR3 is TGTGCCAGCAGCTTGGGGGGGAGGCGAGGTGAGCAGTTCTTC.

This clonotype was seen only a few times. DNA for the CDR3: TGCAGCGTTGAGCTTTCAGAGAACACTGAAGCTTTCTTT. It specifies CSVELSENTEAFF. V is TRBV29-1 and J is TRBJ1-1; D gene ambiguous. The V and J ends lost 3 bases and 1 base respectively, with 9 bases between them. This CDR3 region has 13 residues. Germline lookup yields CDR1 SQVTM and CDR2 ANQGSEA.

This chain joins TRBV28 and TRBJ2-1; 10 bases agree with TRBD2. The J segment lost 3 bases and the V segment lost 0 bases, leaving 5 bases of the junction unmatched. The CDR3 covers 17 residues. Germline V gene lookup returns CDR1 MDHEN and CDR2 SYDVKM. CDR3 sequence (DNA): TGTGCCAGCAGTTTATGGGCTAGCGGGAGTTTCTACAATGAGCAGTTCTTC. This encodes CASSLWASGSFYNEQFF.

There are a few counts of this clonotype. The CDR3 sequence is CASSQPGTGYEQYF. Written as DNA, the CDR3 is TGTGCCAGCAGCCAACCCGGGACGGGCTACGAGCAGTACTTC. This chain uses TRBV14 with TRBJ2-7; D may correspond to TRBD1 or TRBD2 (5 bases each). The V gene lost 2 bases and the J gene lost 3 bases, with 11 bases spanning the gap. This CDR3 region has 14 residues. Germline V gene lookup returns CDR1 SGHDN and CDR2 FVKESK.

The rearrangement links TRBV20-1 to TRBJ2-1; TRBD2 agrees at 11 bases. Looked up from germline, CDR1 is DFQATT and CDR2 is SNEGSKA (reference sequence). This CDR3 has 16 residues. J gave up 0 bases and V 7 bases, and 8 bases lay outside the gene matches. The CDR3 DNA follows: TGCAGTGTAGGAGCTAGCGGGAGGAGCTCCTACAATGAGCAGTTCTTC. As protein: CSVGASGRSSYNEQFF.

V usage is TRBV20-1 and J usage is TRBJ2-7; maybe TRBD2 (5 bases). CDR3 size: 14 residues. Trimming removed 6 bases from V and 2 bases from J, with 17 bases in between. Germline V gene lookup returns CDR1 DFQATT and CDR2 SNEGSKA (reference sequence). The CDR3 protein is CSAPPGDPAYEQYF. CDR3 sequence (DNA): TGCAGTGCCCCCCCCGGGGATCCTGCCTACGAGCAGTACTTC.

This clonotype turned up a few times. This sequence joins TRBV29-1 and TRBJ2-7; perhaps TRBD2 as D (5 bases). The germline V gene has CDR1 SQVTM and CDR2 ANQGSEA. The CDR3 covers 13 residues. With 6 bases removed from V and 0 bases from J, the gap between germline ends came to 12 bases. CDR3 in DNA: TGCAGCGTCCGGGCGGGCAACTCCTACGAGCAGTACTTC. As protein: CSVRAGNSYEQYF.

This clonotype was seen more than once but under ten times. CDR3 sequence: CSVEDLVSTSGGIRETQYF. The CDR3 nucleotides read TGCAGCGTTGAAGATCTGGTTTCGACTAGCGGTGGCATCAGGGAGACCCAGTACTTC. The chain uses TRBV29-1 and TRBJ2-5; 9 bases agree with TRBD2. The CDR3 consists of 19 residues. The V gene end was trimmed by 0 bases and the J gene end by 5 bases; junction bases not matched to a gene: 19. Germline V lookup: CDR1 SQVTM, CDR2 ANQGSEA.

This clonotype was picked up many times. The rearrangement joins TRBV28 to TRBJ2-3; TRBD1 aligns across 7 bases. V shed 7 bases, J shed 4 bases, and the junction held 14 bases outside the gene matches. There are 16 residues in the CDR3. The germline V gene has CDR1 MDHEN and CDR2 SYDVKM. The CDR3 DNA reads TGTGCCAGCAACCTACTATTACAGGGGCGGCCAGATACGCAGTATTTT. Protein product: CASNLLLQGRPDTQYF.

The gene calls are TRBV29-1 and TRBJ2-7, with 14 bases aligning to TRBD2. V shed 2 bases, J shed 4 bases, and the junction held 10 bases outside the gene matches. The length of the CDR3 is 17 residues. Germline CDR1 is SQVTM and CDR2 is ANQGSEA. CDR3 DNA: TGCAGCGTTGAACTTGCGACTAGCGGGAGGGCCGGATACGAGCAGTACTTC. This codes for CSVELATSGRAGYEQYF.

This clonotype was counted a few times. This chain uses TRBV29-1 with TRBJ2-5; possible D gene TRBD1, 6 bases. V lost 4 bases and J lost 7, with 13 bases in between. The germline V gene has CDR1 SQVTM and CDR2 ANQGSEA. The CDR3 runs to 12 residues. DNA of the CDR3: TGCAGCGTTGTTGGCCAAGGGGGGACCCAGTACTTC. This encodes CSVVGQGGTQYF.

This clonotype appeared many times. The J gene is TRBJ2-3, the V gene TRBV28; 7 bases align to TRBD1. Germline CDR1 MDHEN, CDR2 SYDVKM. The CDR3 length is 14 residues. V trimming: 4 bases; J trimming: 2 bases; junction bases outside the gene matches: 3. The CDR3 region has the DNA TGTGCCAGCAGTTGGGACAGTACCACAGATACGCAGTATTTT. This encodes CASSWDSTTDTQYF.

This clonotype was counted a few times. The J gene is TRBJ1-1, the V gene TRBV28; D perhaps matches TRBD1 (5 bases). The length of the CDR3 is 14 residues. V shed 5 bases and J shed 1 base, with 11 bases lying between them. Germline CDR1 MDHEN, CDR2 SYDVKM. In DNA, the CDR3 is TGTGCCAGCAGTGGGGGACGGCAGAACACTGAAGCTTTCTTT. Amino acid sequence: CASSGGRQNTEAFF.

This sequence joins TRBV29-1 and TRBJ2-1; a weak D match, TRBD1 (5 bases). The CDR3 consists of 15 residues. V was trimmed by 1 base and J by 7 bases, leaving 17 bases between them. From germline, CDR1 is SQVTM and CDR2 ANQGSEA. CDR3 residues: CSVEVLGSGFNEQFF. In nucleotides, the CDR3 is TGCAGCGTTGAAGTGCTCGGTTCAGGGTTTAATGAGCAGTTCTTC.

The sample holds many counts of this clonotype. The chain carries TRBV5-1 and TRBJ2-2, with D perhaps matching TRBD1 (5 bases). Trimming took 6 bases from V and 1 from J, leaving 10 bases between them. The CDR3 is 14 amino acids. Per the germline V gene, CDR1 is SGHRS and CDR2 is YFSETQ. The CDR3 DNA sequence: TGCGCCAGCATGCCAGGGTTGAACACCGGGGAGCTGTTTTTT. The encoded protein is CASMPGLNTGELFF.

This clonotype was detected ten times or more. The chain is built from TRBV12-3 or TRBV12-4 and TRBJ2-2; weak D call: TRBD1 (6 bases). The CDR3 runs to 13 residues. V was clipped by 5 bases and J by 6 bases, with 10 bases between them. The CDR3 reads CASSQGWPGELFF. CDR3 in DNA: TGTGCCAGCAGTCAGGGGTGGCCCGGGGAGCTGTTTTTT.

The V and J genes are TRBV7-9 and TRBJ2-7, with 8 bases fitting TRBD1. Germline CDR1 SEHNR, CDR2 FQNEAQ (reference sequence). With 4 bases clipped from V and 2 bases from J, the junction kept 7 bases outside the gene matches. The CDR3 loop spans 15 amino acids. The CDR3 protein is CASSSGPDRAYEQYF. In nucleotides, the CDR3 is TGTGCCAGCAGCTCCGGACCGGACAGGGCCTACGAGCAGTACTTC.